This T cell receptor (beta chain) was identified in a study of somatic mutations in cytotoxic T cells in rheumatoid arthritis. Overall study: Sorting by flow gave nearly 100% purity for some V beta antibody-stained T-cell populations, including V beta1+ cells sequenced for TCRB.

Isolation of CD4+ and CD8+ cells used positive magnetic bead selection, with purity checked by flow cytometry. The germline CDR1 and CDR2 sequences are SEHNR and FQNEAQ (reference sequence). The length of the CDR3 is 15 residues. The V end was cut by 2 bases, the J end by 0 bases, with 7 bases between. Findings of the study overall: The slight TRBV07 underrepresentation in rheumatoid arthritis patients received no adjustment for multiple comparisons. Among around 65 patients, several showed a largest CD8+ clone that surpassed 20% of CD8+ cells.

With regard to this clone: Its antigen is as yet unknown.

The method was immunoSEQ multiplex PCR; TCRdb's version includes in-frame clones alone and lacks a portion of them. The sample records 15,000 to 20,000 clones, roughly four fifths being singletons. The chain combines TRBV7-9 with TRBJ1-4; D gene unclear. The clonotype originates from a woman between 45 and 65 years old with rheumatoid arthritis. The material sequenced was CD8+ T cells sorted from blood. The CDR3 DNA sequence: TGTGCCAGCAGCTTACCGGCCGCAACTAATGAAAAACTGTTTTTT. This codes for CASSLPAATNEKLFF.